Listed below are T cell receptor beta chains from one sample, sequenced in a study of T cell responses to AZD1222 COVID-19 vaccine. Produced via immunoSEQ multiplex PCR; TCRdb's table is partial and in-frame only. The data contain more than 85,000 clones, 88% of them singletons. Sequencing used peripheral blood, obtained on day 0 of AZD1222 vaccination. These receptors were collected from an adult in good health. Both conserved end residues are part of each CDR3. A D gene is named only where the DNA matches it firmly. Clone sizes are given selectively: once, few, many, or a class where the clone is expanded.

j_gene | d_gene | v_gene | abundance | CDR3aa | CDR3nt
TRBJ1-2 | . | TRBV19 | . | CASSIDLRRTTGTF | TGTGCCAGTAGTATAGATCTCCGACGCACGACCGGCACCTTC
TRBJ2-3 | . | TRBV5-1 | once | CASSSEQGTQYF | TGCGCCAGCAGCTCAGAACAGGGTACGCAGTATTTT
TRBJ2-5 | . | TRBV7-2 | . | CASSSPRYSGETQYF | TGTGCCAGCAGCTCGCCGAGATACTCAGGAGAGACCCAGTACTTC
TRBJ1-1 | . | TRBV29-1 | . | CSVVAWGGTEAFF | TGCAGCGTTGTAGCCTGGGGGGGGACTGAAGCTTTCTTT
TRBJ2-1 | TRBD2 | TRBV25-1 | . | CASSESSAGGSYNEQFF | TGTGCCAGCAGTGAATCGTCAGCGGGAGGGAGTTACAATGAGCAGTTCTTC
TRBJ2-1 | . | TRBV9 | . | CASAGSGYYNEQFF | TGTGCCAGCGCGGGGAGCGGGTATTACAATGAGCAGTTCTTC
TRBJ1-4 | . | TRBV19 | . | CASTPLSQGKGEKLFF | TGTGCCAGTACCCCCCTCTCCCAGGGTAAGGGTGAAAAACTGTTTTTT
TRBJ2-5 | TRBD2 | TRBV28 | . | CASSLGGLAGETQYF | TGTGCCAGCAGTTTGGGGGGGCTAGCGGGAGAGACCCAGTACTTC
TRBJ1-1 | . | TRBV12-3/TRBV12-4 | . | CASSSRGNTEAFF | TGTGCCAGCAGTTCAAGGGGGAACACTGAAGCTTTCTTT
TRBJ1-4 | . | TRBV18 | . | CASSPGSPTNEKLFF | TGTGCCAGCTCACCCGGCAGCCCAACTAATGAAAAACTGTTTTTT
TRBJ1-5 | TRBD1 | TRBV2 | few | CASSLGQYDQPQHF | TGTGCCAGCAGCCTGGGACAGTATGATCAGCCCCAGCATTTT
TRBJ1-5 | . | TRBV4-1 | . | CASSQDTSSQSPQHF | TGCGCCAGCAGCCAAGACACCTCCTCCCAATCGCCCCAGCATTTT
TRBJ1-2 | . | TRBV5-1 | . | CASSPGTSNGYTF | TGCGCCAGCAGCCCAGGGACATCAAATGGCTACACCTTC
TRBJ2-7 | . | TRBV28 | . | CASSFIRGSLYEQYF | TGTGCCAGCAGTTTTATAAGGGGCAGCCTCTACGAGCAGTACTTC
TRBJ2-5 | TRBD2 | TRBV19 | . | CASSASGTSGKETQYF | TGTGCCAGTAGTGCGTCCGGGACTAGCGGGAAAGAGACCCAGTACTTC
TRBJ2-7 | . | TRBV7-9 | . | CASSPRGDSEKTYEQYF | TGTGCCAGCAGCCCCCGCGGGGACAGCGAGAAGACCTACGAGCAGTACTTC
TRBJ1-1 | . | TRBV5-1 | . | CASSPEKAVSTEAFF | TGCGCCAGCAGCCCTGAAAAGGCCGTGAGCACTGAAGCTTTCTTT
TRBJ2-5 | . | TRBV24-1 | . | CATSGLGETQYF | TGTGCCACCAGTGGTCTGGGTGAGACCCAGTACTTC
TRBJ1-1 | TRBD1 | TRBV5-1 | . | CASTLQGEFFTEAFF | TGCGCCAGCACCCTACAGGGGGAATTCTTTACTGAAGCTTTCTTT
TRBJ2-7 | . | TRBV5-1 | . | CASSSNYEQYF | TGCGCCAGCAGCTCGAACTACGAGCAGTACTTC
TRBJ2-7 | TRBD1 | TRBV5-1 | . | CASSQPGTGFGEQYF | TGCGCCAGCAGCCAACCAGGGACAGGGTTTGGCGAGCAGTACTTC
TRBJ2-1 | . | TRBV19 | . | CASTIQDEQFF | TGTGCCAGTACTATTCAAGATGAGCAGTTCTTC
TRBJ2-7 | . | TRBV3-1/TRBV3-2 | . | CASSHQQTYEQYF | TGTGCCAGCAGCCACCAACAGACCTACGAGCAGTACTTC
TRBJ1-4 | . | TRBV6-5 | . | CASSFDGVNEKLFF | TGTGCCAGCAGTTTTGACGGAGTTAATGAAAAACTGTTTTTT
TRBJ2-1 | . | TRBV14 | . | CASSPARYNEQFF | TGTGCCAGCAGCCCGGCTAGATACAATGAGCAGTTCTTC
TRBJ1-2 | TRBD1 | TRBV6-6 | once | CASKSNRGSNYGYTF | TGTGCCAGCAAATCAAACAGGGGGTCCAACTATGGCTACACCTTC
TRBJ2-7 | . | TRBV6-6 | . | CASDSATYEQYF | TGTGCCAGCGACAGCGCTACCTACGAGCAGTACTTC
TRBJ2-1 | TRBD2 | TRBV5-1 | . | CASSPLAGDGEQFF | TGCGCCAGCAGCCCGCTAGCGGGAGATGGTGAGCAGTTCTTC
TRBJ2-7 | TRBD1 | TRBV24-1 | . | CATSDRQGPYEQYF | TGTGCCACCAGTGATCGACAGGGCCCCTACGAGCAGTACTTC
TRBJ2-5 | . | TRBV15 | . | CATSRTPQETQYF | TGTGCCACCAGCAGAACACCCCAAGAGACCCAGTACTTC
TRBJ2-3 | TRBD2 | TRBV7-3 | . | CASSSGLEGDTQYF | TGTGCCAGCAGCTCTGGACTAGAGGGGGATACGCAGTATTTT
TRBJ2-2 | TRBD2 | TRBV5-1 | . | CASRGGGTGELFF | TGCGCCAGCAGAGGCGGGGGGACCGGGGAGCTGTTTTTT
TRBJ1-1 | . | TRBV27 | . | CASSLLGAGSMNTEAFF | TGTGCCAGCAGTTTATTGGGGGCCGGTTCGATGAACACTGAAGCTTTCTTT
TRBJ1-1 | . | TRBV6-2/TRBV6-3 | . | CASSAPGRQEAFF | TGTGCCAGCAGTGCCCCGGGCCGGCAGGAAGCTTTCTTT
TRBJ2-7 | . | TRBV10-3 | . | CALRGDSYEQYF | TGTGCCCTCAGGGGTGACTCCTACGAGCAGTACTTC
TRBJ1-1 | TRBD1 | TRBV2 | . | CASRDRTGRDTEAFF | TGTGCCAGCAGAGATCGGACAGGGCGGGACACTGAAGCTTTCTTT
TRBJ2-2 | . | TRBV28 | . | CASSNFRLSYTGELFF | TGTGCCAGCAGTAACTTTAGATTATCTTACACCGGGGAGCTGTTTTTT
TRBJ2-3 | . | TRBV3-1/TRBV3-2 | once | CASSPRGRSTDTQYF | TGTGCCAGCAGCCCTAGGGGGAGAAGCACAGATACGCAGTATTTT
TRBJ2-1 | TRBD1 | TRBV5-1 | . | CASSTGQPLQFF | TGCGCCAGCAGCACGGGACAGCCCCTGCAGTTCTTC
TRBJ2-7 | . | TRBV30 | . | CAWGGGYEQYF | TGTGCCTGGGGAGGAGGCTACGAGCAGTACTTC
TRBJ2-7 | TRBD2 | TRBV6-4 | . | CASSGVRVRLAGPEGEQYF | TGTGCCAGCAGTGGGGTTAGGGTTCGACTAGCGGGGCCTGAGGGCGAGCAGTACTTC
TRBJ1-1 | . | TRBV6-5 | . | CASRSTQGSHTEAFF | TGTGCCAGCAGAAGTACCCAGGGTAGTCACACTGAAGCTTTCTTT
TRBJ2-7 | . | TRBV2 | . | CASSEATEQYF | TGTGCCAGCAGTGAGGCTACAGAGCAGTACTTC
TRBJ2-1 | . | TRBV6-5 | . | CASSYSRYNEQFF | TGTGCCAGCAGTTACAGCAGATACAATGAGCAGTTCTTC
TRBJ2-1 | . | TRBV6-1 | . | CASSDSFGTLSNDEQFF | TGTGCCAGCAGTGATAGCTTCGGGACTCTGAGCAACGATGAGCAGTTCTTC
TRBJ1-1 | . | TRBV28 | once | CASTGEGVNTEAFF | TGTGCCAGCACAGGAGAGGGCGTGAACACTGAAGCTTTCTTT
TRBJ2-1 | TRBD2 | TRBV28 | . | CASSPPGLAGSNEQFF | TGTGCCAGCAGTCCGCCGGGACTAGCGGGCTCCAATGAGCAGTTCTTC
TRBJ1-1 | . | TRBV28 | . | CASTPGTENTEAFF | TGTGCCAGCACCCCTGGGACCGAAAACACTGAAGCTTTCTTT
TRBJ1-2 | TRBD1 | TRBV2 | . | CASRVDRAIAVGYTF | TGTGCCAGCAGAGTTGACAGGGCAATCGCAGTTGGCTACACCTTC
TRBJ1-2 | . | TRBV27 | . | CASSFTGTVIGFGYTF | TGTGCCAGCAGTTTCACAGGCACTGTTATAGGGTTTGGCTACACCTTC
TRBJ1-2 | . | TRBV5-1 | . | CASSMESTNYGYTF | TGCGCCAGCAGCATGGAATCGACTAACTATGGCTACACCTTC
TRBJ2-7 | . | TRBV13 | . | CASSLHGGDKNYEQYF | TGTGCCAGCAGCCTACACGGCGGGGACAAGAACTACGAGCAGTACTTC